This T cell receptor (beta chain) appears in the sequencing data of a study of cytomegalovirus exposure and HLA in healthy donors. Study-wide findings and caveats: Whilst most TCR sequences proved rare, a subset of public TCRs occurred across many donors.

Of note for this clone: Antigen unknown.

The CDR3 contains 15 residues. Germline loops: CDR1 SGHRS, CDR2 YFSETQ. The germline V and J ends were trimmed by 7 bases and 2 bases, with 16 bases remaining between them. PCR employed 60 Vbeta and 13 Jbeta primers. Data came from immunoSEQ multiplex PCR; TCRdb stores just in-frame clones and leaves some out. The sample lists about 130,000 clones, around four fifths occurring once. This sequence joins TRBV5-1 and TRBJ2-1, with D perhaps matching TRBD1 (8 bases). The TCR sequence derives from a woman in her thirties or forties in good health and CMV-seropositive. Sample: PBMCs. The CDR3 loop reads CASDLQGGAYNEQFF. The CDR3 DNA is TGCGCCAGCGACTTACAGGGGGGGGCCTACAATGAGCAGTTCTTC. The complete variable domain, with remaining parts taken from reference TRBV5-1 and TRBJ2-1, reads KAGVTQTPRYLIKTRGQQVTLSCSPISGHRSVSWYQQTPGQGLQFLFEYFSETQRNKGNFPGRFSGRQFSNSRSEMNVSTLELGDSALYLCASDLQGGAYNEQFFGPGTRLTVL.